Included here is one T cell receptor (beta chain) sequence, with context. Antigen specificity is unknown. Repertoires were generated with immunoSEQ multiplex PCR, while TCRdb's copy carries only in-frame clones and drops some. The table has about 48,000 clones, about 79% seen once. Autoimmune disease history or systemic immunosuppression meant exclusion. V shed 0 bases and J shed 8 bases, with 8 bases lying between them. Germline V lookup: CDR1 SGHRS, CDR2 YFSETQ. The CDR3 consists of 12 residues. The data originate from a study of OX40 agonist ivuxolimab in advanced cancers. The overall study: Eligibility admitted prior anti-PD-1, anti-PD-L1 or anti-CTLA-4 therapy; about 42% had some.

Broader study findings: Dosing at 0.1 to 3.0 mg/kg was accompanied by clonal expansion of CD4+ and CD8+ blood T cells by week 6.

V and J are TRBV5-1 and TRBJ1-2; D is uncertain. The specimen was CD4+ or CD8+ T cells sorted from blood, collected in a trial of the OX40 agonist ivuxolimab. The sequence was collected from an adult with an advanced solid tumor such as melanoma, head and neck, liver or kidney cancer. The CDR3 region is CASSLEPAGYTF. In DNA form, the CDR3 reads TGCGCCAGCAGCTTGGAGCCGGCGGGCTACACCTTC.